These 4 T cell receptor beta chains were all obtained from the same sample, sequenced in a study of cytomegalovirus exposure and HLA in healthy donors. Researchers ran the PCR with 60 Vbeta and 13 Jbeta primers. Clones were read by immunoSEQ multiplex PCR, and TCRdb kept only the in-frame ones, dropping some. Seen in this sample are 65,000 to 85,000 clones; the ten most common clones hold 1.5% to 2%. Sequenced material: PBMCs. The receptors stem from a woman aged 25 to 45 in good health and CMV-seronegative.

This chain uses TRBV6-1 with TRBJ2-1, with 10 positions matching TRBD2. CDR1 and CDR2 from the germline V gene are MNHNS and SASEGT. The CDR3 length is 14 residues. V trimming: 6 bases; J trimming: 5 bases; junction bases outside the gene matches: 4. Here the CDR3 reads CASRLAGADNEQFF. The CDR3 DNA follows: TGTGCCAGCAGGCTAGCGGGAGCCGACAATGAGCAGTTCTTC.

This chain connects TRBV19 to TRBJ2-1; possibly TRBD1 for D (6 bases). Trimming removed 10 bases at V and 7 bases at J, with 17 bases between. CDR3 length: 13 amino acids. CDR1 is LNHDA, CDR2 SQIVND, per germline (reference sequence). The CDR3 here is CATGTPNSNEQFF. The CDR3 DNA is TGTGCCACCGGGACACCCAATTCTAATGAGCAGTTCTTC.

The chain carries TRBV28 and TRBJ1-2; D may be TRBD1 (5 bases). The germline CDR1 and CDR2 sequences are MDHEN and SYDVKM. Trimming cost V 4 bases and J 8 bases, with 17 bases left between them. The CDR3 runs to 14 residues. The CDR3 DNA reads as TGTGCCAGCAGTTCCCCGCGGGGCGCAGAGGGCTACACCTTC. Translation gives CASSSPRGAEGYTF.

V usage is TRBV10-3 and J usage is TRBJ2-7; D uncertain. This CDR3 is 12 amino acids long. The germline CDR1 and CDR2 sequences are ENHRY and SYGVKD. Trimming removed 4 bases from V and 3 bases from J, with 7 bases in between. The CDR3 protein is CAISGNGYEQYF. The CDR3 DNA sequence: TGTGCCATCAGTGGCAACGGCTACGAGCAGTACTTC.